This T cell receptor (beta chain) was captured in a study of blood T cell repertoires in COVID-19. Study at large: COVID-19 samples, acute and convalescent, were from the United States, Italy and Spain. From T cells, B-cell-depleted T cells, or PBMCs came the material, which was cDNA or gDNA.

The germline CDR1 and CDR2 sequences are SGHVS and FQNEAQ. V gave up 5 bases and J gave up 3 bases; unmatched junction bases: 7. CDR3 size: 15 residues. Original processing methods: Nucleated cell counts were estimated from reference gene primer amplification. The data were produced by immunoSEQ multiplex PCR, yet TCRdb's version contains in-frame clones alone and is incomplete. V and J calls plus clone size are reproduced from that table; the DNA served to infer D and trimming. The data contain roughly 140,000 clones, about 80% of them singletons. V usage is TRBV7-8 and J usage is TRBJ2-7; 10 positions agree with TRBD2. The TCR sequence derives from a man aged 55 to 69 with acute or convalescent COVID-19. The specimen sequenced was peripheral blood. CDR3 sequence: CASSPERGGIYEQYF. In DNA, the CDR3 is TGTGCCAGCAGCCCTGAGCGGGGGGGGATCTACGAGCAGTACTTC. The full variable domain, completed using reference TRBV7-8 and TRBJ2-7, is GAGVSQSPRYKVAKRGQDVALRCDPISGHVSLFWYQQALGQGPEFLTYFQNEAQLDKSGLPSDRFFAERPEGSVSTLKIQRTQQEDSAVYLCASSPERGGIYEQYFGPGTRLTVT.